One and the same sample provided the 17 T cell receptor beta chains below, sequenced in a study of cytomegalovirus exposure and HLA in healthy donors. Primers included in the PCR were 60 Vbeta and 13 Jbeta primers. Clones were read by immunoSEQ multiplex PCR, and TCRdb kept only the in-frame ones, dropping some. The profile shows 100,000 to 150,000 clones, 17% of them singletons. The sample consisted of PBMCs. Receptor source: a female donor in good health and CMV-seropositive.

The CDR3 DNA sequence: TGCGCCAGCAGCCAAGATCCTCGCGGGGCGACAGATACGCAGTATTTT. Translation gives CASSQDPRGATDTQYF. The chain carries TRBV4-3 and TRBJ2-3; tentatively, D is TRBD2 (6 bases). Germline lookup yields CDR1 LGHNA and CDR2 YSLEER. Trimming took 0 bases from V and 3 from J, leaving 13 bases between them. This CDR3 is built from 16 residues.

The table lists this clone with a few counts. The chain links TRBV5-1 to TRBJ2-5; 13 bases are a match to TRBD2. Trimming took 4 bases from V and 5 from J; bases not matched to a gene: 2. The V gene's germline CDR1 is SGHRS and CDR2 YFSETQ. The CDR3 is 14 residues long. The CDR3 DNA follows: TGCGCCAGCAGCCGACTAGCGGGAGGCGAGACCCAGTACTTC. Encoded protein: CASSRLAGGETQYF.

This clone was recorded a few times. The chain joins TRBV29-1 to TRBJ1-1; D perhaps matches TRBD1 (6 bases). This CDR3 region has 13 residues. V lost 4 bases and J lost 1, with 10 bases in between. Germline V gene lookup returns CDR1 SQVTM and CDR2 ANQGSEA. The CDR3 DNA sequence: TGCAGCGTTGTGAGGGACACGAACACTGAAGCTTTCTTT. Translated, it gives CSVVRDTNTEAFF.

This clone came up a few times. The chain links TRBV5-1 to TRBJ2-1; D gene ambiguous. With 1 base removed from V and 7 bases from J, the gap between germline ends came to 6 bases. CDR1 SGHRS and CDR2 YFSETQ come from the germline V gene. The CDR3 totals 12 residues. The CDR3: CASSLNINEQFF. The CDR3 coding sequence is TGCGCCAGCAGCTTGAATATAAATGAGCAGTTCTTC.

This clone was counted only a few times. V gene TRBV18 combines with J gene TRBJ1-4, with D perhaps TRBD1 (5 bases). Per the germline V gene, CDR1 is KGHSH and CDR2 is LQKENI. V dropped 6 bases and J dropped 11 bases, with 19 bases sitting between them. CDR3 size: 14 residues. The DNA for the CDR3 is TGTGCCAGCTCGCGCGGACAAACGGTGGGGAAACTGTTTTTT. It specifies CASSRGQTVGKLFF.

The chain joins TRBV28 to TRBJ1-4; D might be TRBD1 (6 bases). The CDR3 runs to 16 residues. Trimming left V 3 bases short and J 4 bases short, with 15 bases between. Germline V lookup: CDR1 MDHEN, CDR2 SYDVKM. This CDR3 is CASSFGSQGSNEKLFF. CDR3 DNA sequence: TGTGCCAGCAGTTTTGGGTCTCAGGGGAGTAATGAAAAACTGTTTTTT.

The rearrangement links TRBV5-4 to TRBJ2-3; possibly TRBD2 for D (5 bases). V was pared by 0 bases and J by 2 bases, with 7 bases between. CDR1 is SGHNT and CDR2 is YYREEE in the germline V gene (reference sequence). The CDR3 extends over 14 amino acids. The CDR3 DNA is TGTGCCAGCAGCTTGGATGGACTCACAGATACGCAGTATTTT. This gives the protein CASSLDGLTDTQYF.

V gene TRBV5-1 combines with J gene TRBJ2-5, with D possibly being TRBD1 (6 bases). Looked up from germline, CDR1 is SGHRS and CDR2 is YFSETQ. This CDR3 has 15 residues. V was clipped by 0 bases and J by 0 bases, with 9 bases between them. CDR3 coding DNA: TGCGCCAGCAGCTTGGTGGCAGGGGACCAAGAGACCCAGTACTTC. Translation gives CASSLVAGDQETQYF.

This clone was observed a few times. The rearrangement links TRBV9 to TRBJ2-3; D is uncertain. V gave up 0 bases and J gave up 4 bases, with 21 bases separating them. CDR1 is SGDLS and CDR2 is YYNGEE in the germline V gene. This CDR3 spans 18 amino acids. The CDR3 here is CASSVAPPEAPWADTQYF. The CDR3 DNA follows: TGTGCCAGCAGCGTAGCGCCGCCAGAAGCGCCTTGGGCAGATACGCAGTATTTT.

CDR3 DNA: TGTGCCAGCAGCCCTAGGATAGCGGGCGGCAATGAGCAGTTCTTC. Translation: CASSPRIAGGNEQFF. The chain combines TRBV7-2 with TRBJ2-1; 7 bases fit TRBD2. The CDR3 has 15 residues. Germline CDR1 SGHTA, CDR2 FQGNSA. V was pared by 5 bases and J by 6 bases, with 10 bases of the junction left unmatched.

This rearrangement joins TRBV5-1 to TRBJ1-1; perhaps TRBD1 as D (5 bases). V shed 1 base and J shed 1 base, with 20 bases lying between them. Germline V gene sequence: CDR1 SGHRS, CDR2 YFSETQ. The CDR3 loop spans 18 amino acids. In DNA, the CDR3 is TGCGCCAGCAGCTTGATCGGGCCGTGGGGGGAAGAGAACACTGAAGCTTTCTTT. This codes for CASSLIGPWGEENTEAFF.

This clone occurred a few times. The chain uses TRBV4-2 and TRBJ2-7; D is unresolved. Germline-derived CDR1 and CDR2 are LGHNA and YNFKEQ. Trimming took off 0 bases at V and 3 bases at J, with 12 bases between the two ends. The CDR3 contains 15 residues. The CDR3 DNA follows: TGTGCCAGCAGCCAAGAGAGGCTCACCTTCTACGAGCAGTACTTC. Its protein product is CASSQERLTFYEQYF.

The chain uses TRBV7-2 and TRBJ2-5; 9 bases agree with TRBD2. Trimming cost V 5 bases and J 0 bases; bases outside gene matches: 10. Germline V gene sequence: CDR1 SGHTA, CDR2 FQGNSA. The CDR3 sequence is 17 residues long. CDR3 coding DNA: TGTGCCAGCAGCCTCTTAGCGGGAGCTTCGTACCAAGAGACCCAGTACTTC. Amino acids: CASSLLAGASYQETQYF.

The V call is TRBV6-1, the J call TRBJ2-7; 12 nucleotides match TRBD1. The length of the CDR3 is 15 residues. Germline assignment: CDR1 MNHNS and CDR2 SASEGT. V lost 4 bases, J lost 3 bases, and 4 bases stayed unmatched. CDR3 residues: CASSGGTGGVYEQYF. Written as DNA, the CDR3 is TGTGCCAGCAGTGGGGGGACAGGGGGCGTCTACGAGCAGTACTTC.

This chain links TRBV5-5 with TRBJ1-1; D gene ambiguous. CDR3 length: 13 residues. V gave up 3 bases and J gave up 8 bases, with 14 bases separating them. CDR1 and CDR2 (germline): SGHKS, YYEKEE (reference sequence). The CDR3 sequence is CASSSNTKTEAFF. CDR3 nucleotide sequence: TGTGCCAGCAGCTCCAACACAAAGACAGAAGCTTTCTTT. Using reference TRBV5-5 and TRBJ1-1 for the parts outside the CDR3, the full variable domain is DAGVTQSPTHLIKTRGQQVTLRCSPISGHKSVSWYQQVLGQGPQFIFQYYEKEERGRGNFPDRFSARQFPNYSSELNVNALLLGDSALYLCASSSNTKTEAFFGQGTRLTVV.

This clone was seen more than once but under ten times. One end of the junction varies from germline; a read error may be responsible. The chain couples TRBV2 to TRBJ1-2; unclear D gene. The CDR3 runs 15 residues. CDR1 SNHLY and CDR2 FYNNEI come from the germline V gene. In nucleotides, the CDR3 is TGTGCCAGCAGGGAAGCGACTCCCGGGAACTATGGCTACACCTTC. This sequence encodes CASREATPGNYGYTF.

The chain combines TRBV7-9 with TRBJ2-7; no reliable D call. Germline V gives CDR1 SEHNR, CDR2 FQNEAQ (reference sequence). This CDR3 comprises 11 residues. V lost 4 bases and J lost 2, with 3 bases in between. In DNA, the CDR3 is TGTGCCAGCAGCTCAACCTACGAGCAGTACTTC. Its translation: CASSSTYEQYF.